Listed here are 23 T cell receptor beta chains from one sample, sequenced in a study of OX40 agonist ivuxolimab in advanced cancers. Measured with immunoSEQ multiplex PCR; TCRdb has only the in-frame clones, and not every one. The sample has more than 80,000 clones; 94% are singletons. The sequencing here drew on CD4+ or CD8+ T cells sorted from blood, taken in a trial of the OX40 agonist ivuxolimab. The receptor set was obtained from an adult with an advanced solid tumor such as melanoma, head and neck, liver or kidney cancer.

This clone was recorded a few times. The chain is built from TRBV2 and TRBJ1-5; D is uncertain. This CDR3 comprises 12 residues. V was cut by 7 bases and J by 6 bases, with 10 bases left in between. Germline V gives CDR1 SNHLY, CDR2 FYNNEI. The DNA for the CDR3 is TGTGCCAGCATTAAGTGGTCTCAGCCCCAGCATTTT. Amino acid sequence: CASIKWSQPQHF.

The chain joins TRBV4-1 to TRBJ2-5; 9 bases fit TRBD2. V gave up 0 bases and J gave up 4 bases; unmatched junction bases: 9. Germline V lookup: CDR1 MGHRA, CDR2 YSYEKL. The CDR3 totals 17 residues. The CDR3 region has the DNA TGCGCCAGCAGCCAAGAACCGGCGGGAGGGCGGAGAGAGACCCAGTACTTC. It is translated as CASSQEPAGGRRETQYF.

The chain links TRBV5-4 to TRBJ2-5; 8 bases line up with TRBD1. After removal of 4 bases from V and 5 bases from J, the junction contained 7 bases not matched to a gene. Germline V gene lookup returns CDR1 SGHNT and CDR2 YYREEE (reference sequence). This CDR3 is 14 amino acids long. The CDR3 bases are TGTGCCAGCAGCGACAGGGGAGGACAGGAGACCCAGTACTTC. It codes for CASSDRGGQETQYF.

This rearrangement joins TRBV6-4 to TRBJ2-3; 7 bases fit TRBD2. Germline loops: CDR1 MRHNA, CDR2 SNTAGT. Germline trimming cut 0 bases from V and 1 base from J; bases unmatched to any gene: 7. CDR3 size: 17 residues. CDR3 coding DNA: TGTGCCAGCAGTGACTCTCCTCTAGCGGCCTGCACAGATACGCAGTATTTT. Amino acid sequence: CASSDSPLAACTDTQYF.

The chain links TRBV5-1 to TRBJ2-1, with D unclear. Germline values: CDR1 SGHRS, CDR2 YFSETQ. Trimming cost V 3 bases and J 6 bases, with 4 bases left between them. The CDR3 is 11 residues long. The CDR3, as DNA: TGCGCCAGCAGCTCCGGCAATGAGCAGTTCTTC. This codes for CASSSGNEQFF. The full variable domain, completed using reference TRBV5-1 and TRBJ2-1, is KAGVTQTPRYLIKTRGQQVTLSCSPISGHRSVSWYQQTPGQGLQFLFEYFSETQRNKGNFPGRFSGRQFSNSRSEMNVSTLELGDSALYLCASSSGNEQFFGPGTRLTVL.

CDR3 sequence reads: CASSHETGGMYTQYF. Here the CDR3 DNA reads TGCGCCAGCAGCCATGAGACAGGGGGCATGTATACGCAGTATTTT. This chain links TRBV4-3 with TRBJ2-3; TRBD1 matches at 10 bases. CDR3 length: 15 amino acids. J gave up 7 bases and V 3 bases, and 7 bases lay outside the gene matches. Germline assignment: CDR1 LGHNA and CDR2 YSLEER.

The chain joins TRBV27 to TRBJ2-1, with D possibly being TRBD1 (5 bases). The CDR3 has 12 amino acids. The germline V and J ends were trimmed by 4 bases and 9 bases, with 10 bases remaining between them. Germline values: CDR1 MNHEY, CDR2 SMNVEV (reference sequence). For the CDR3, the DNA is TGTGCCAGCAGTTGGGGCGGACGTGAGCAGTTCTTC. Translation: CASSWGGREQFF.

Here the CDR3 DNA reads TGCAGCGTTTATAGGCCCCGTGGGGCTTTCTTT. Translating it yields CSVYRPRGAFF. V gene TRBV29-1 combines with J gene TRBJ1-1; D call uncertain. V was cut by 5 bases and J by 11 bases, with 15 bases left in between. In germline, CDR1 is SQVTM, CDR2 ANQGSEA. The CDR3 is 11 amino acids. The full variable domain, with the rest looked up from reference TRBV29-1 and TRBJ1-1, is SAVISQKPSRDICQRGTSLTIQCQVDSQVTMMFWYRQQPGQSLTLIATANQGSEATYESGFVIDKFPISRPNLTFSTLTVSNMSPEDSSIYLCSVYRPRGAFFGQGTRLTVV.

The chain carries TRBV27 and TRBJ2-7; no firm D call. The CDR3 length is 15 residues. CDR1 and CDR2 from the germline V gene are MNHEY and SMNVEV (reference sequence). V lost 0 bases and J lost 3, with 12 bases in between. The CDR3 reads CASSLSGPRGYEQYF. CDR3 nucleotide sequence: TGTGCCAGCAGTTTATCCGGACCGCGAGGCTACGAGCAGTACTTC.

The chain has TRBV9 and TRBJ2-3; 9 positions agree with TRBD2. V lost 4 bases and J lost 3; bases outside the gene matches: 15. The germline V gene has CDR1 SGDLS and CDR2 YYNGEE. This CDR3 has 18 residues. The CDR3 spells CASSLLGASGIQTDTQYF. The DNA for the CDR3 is TGTGCCAGCAGCCTCTTGGGGGCTAGCGGGATTCAAACAGATACGCAGTATTTT.

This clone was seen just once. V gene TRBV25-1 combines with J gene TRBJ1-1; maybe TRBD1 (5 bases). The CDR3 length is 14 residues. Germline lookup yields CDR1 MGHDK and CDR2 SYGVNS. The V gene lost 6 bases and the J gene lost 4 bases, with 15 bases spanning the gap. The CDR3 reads CASRSGGGVTEAFF. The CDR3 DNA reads TGTGCCAGCAGATCGGGGGGGGGTGTCACTGAAGCTTTCTTT.

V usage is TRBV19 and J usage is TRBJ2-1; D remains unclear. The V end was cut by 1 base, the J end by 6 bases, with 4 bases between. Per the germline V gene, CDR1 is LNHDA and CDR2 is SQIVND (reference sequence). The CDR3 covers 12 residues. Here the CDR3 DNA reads TGTGCCAGTAGTATAGGGGGCAATGAGCAGTTCTTC. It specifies CASSIGGNEQFF.

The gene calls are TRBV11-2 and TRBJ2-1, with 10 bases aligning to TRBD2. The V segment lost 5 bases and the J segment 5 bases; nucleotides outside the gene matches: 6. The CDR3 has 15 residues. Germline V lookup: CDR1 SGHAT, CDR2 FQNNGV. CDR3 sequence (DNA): TGTGCCAGCAGCCGCCAGCGGGAGGGCCACAATGAGCAGTTCTTC. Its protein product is CASSRQREGHNEQFF.

CDR3 protein: CASSQRESYEQYF. For the CDR3, the DNA is TGCGCCAGCAGCCAAAGGGAGTCCTACGAGCAGTACTTC. This chain links TRBV4-1 with TRBJ2-7; maybe TRBD2 (5 bases). Germline lookup yields CDR1 MGHRA and CDR2 YSYEKL. This CDR3 contains 13 residues. V was clipped by 2 bases and J by 1 base, with 6 bases between them.

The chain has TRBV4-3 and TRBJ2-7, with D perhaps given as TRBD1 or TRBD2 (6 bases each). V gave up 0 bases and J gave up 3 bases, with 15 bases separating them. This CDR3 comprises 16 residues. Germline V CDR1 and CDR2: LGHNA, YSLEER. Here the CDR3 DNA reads TGCGCCAGCAGCCAAGATTCCAGGGGACTCGGCTACGAGCAGTACTTC. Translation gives CASSQDSRGLGYEQYF.

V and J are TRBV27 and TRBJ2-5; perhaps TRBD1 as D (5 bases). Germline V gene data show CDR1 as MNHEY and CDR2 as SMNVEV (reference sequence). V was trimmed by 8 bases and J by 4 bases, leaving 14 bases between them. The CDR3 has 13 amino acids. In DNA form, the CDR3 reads TGTGCCAGCGGCGTTAGACAGCTAGAGACCCAGTACTTC. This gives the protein CASGVRQLETQYF.

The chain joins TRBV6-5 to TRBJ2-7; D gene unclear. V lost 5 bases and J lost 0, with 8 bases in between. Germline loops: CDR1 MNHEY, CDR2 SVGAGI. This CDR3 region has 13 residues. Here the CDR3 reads CASSVGSSYEQYF. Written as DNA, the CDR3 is TGTGCCAGCAGTGTCGGCAGCTCCTACGAGCAGTACTTC.

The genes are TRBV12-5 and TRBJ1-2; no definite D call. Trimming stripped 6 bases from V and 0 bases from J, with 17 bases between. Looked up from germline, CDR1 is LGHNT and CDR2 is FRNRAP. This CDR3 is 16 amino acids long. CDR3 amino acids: CASGPEAVGPNYGYTF. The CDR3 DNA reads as TGTGCTAGTGGCCCGGAGGCGGTAGGACCTAACTATGGCTACACCTTC.

CDR3 coding DNA: TGTGCCAGCGGTGGCACATCCACAGATACGCAGTATTTT. Protein product: CASGGTSTDTQYF. V and J are TRBV6-6 and TRBJ2-3; no firm D call. The CDR3 has 13 amino acids. Germline lookup yields CDR1 MNHNY and CDR2 SVGAGI (reference sequence). V was clipped by 8 bases and J by 2 bases, with 11 bases between them.

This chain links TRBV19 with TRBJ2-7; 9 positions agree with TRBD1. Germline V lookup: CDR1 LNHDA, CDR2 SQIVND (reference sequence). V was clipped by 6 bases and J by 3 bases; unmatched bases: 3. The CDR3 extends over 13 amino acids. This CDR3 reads CASSPDRGYEQYF. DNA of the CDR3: TGTGCCAGTAGCCCGGACAGGGGCTACGAGCAGTACTTC. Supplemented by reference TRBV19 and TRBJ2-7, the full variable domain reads DGGITQSPKYLFRKEGQNVTLSCEQNLNHDAMYWYRQDPGQGLRLIYYSQIVNDFQKGDIAEGYSVSREKKESFPLTVTSAQKNPTAFYLCASSPDRGYEQYFGPGTRLTVT.

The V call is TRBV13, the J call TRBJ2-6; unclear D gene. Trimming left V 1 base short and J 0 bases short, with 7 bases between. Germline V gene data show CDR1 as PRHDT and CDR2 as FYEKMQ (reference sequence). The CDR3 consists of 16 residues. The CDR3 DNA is TGTGCCAGCAGCTTAGAAGTGGACTCTGGGGCCAACGTCCTGACTTTC. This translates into CASSLEVDSGANVLTF.

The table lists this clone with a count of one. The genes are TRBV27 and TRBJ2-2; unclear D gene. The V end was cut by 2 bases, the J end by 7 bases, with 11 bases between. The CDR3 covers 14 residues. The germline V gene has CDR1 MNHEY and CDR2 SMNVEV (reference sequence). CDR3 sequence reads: CASSLSEDDGELFF. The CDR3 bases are TGTGCCAGCAGTTTAAGCGAGGATGACGGGGAGCTGTTTTTT.

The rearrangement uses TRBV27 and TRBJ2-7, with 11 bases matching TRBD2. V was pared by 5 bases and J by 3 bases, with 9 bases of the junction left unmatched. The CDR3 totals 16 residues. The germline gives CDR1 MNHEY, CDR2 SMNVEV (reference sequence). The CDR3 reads CASSVILAGDVYEQYF. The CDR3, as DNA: TGTGCCAGCAGTGTGATACTAGCGGGAGATGTCTACGAGCAGTACTTC.